Shown below are 27 T cell receptor beta chains from a single sample sequenced in a study of shared clonotypes between healthy human individuals. The table came from immunoSEQ multiplex PCR; TCRdb's copy has only in-frame clones and leaves some out. The sample yields roughly 1,600,000 clones, 98% to 99% seen once. Sequenced material: naive CD4+ T cells sorted from blood. The sample's subset: CD45RA+ positively selected. These TCRs come from a man between 25 and 39 years old in good health.

V and J are TRBV4-3 and TRBJ2-5; D is perhaps TRBD1 (5 bases). CDR1 is LGHNA, CDR2 YSLEER, per germline. There are 16 residues in the CDR3. Trimming removed 5 bases from V and 5 bases from J, with 21 bases in between. The CDR3 spells CASSETRGHPGETQYF. The CDR3 region has the DNA TGCGCCAGCAGCGAAACGCGAGGACATCCAGGGGAGACCCAGTACTTC.

The chain employs TRBV9 and TRBJ2-1; weak D call: TRBD2 (6 bases). The length of the CDR3 is 15 residues. Between the trimmed V and J ends, which lost 2 bases and 10 bases, there was a span of 19 bases. CDR1 SGDLS and CDR2 YYNGEE come from the germline V gene. The CDR3 here is CASSVFPEGGWEQFF. The CDR3 bases are TGTGCCAGCAGCGTGTTTCCGGAGGGCGGTTGGGAGCAGTTCTTC.

CDR3 loop: CASSSRLAGAAYEQYF. CDR3 bases: TGTGCCAGTAGTTCTAGACTAGCGGGAGCCGCCTACGAGCAGTACTTC. This chain uses TRBV19 with TRBJ2-7; 12 bases line up with TRBD2. The germline V gene encodes CDR1 LNHDA and CDR2 SQIVND (reference sequence). Losses at the gene ends were 5 bases for V and 2 bases for J; bases not matched to a gene: 7. CDR3 length: 16 amino acids.

The rearrangement links TRBV19 to TRBJ2-7, with D maybe TRBD2 (6 bases). The CDR3 has 17 amino acids. The V and J ends lost 8 bases and 1 base respectively, with 24 bases between them. Germline CDR1 and CDR2: LNHDA and SQIVND (reference sequence). CDR3 residues: CASGWGFGSGHSYEQYF. CDR3 bases: TGTGCCAGTGGATGGGGTTTCGGTAGCGGCCATTCCTACGAGCAGTACTTC.

The chain has TRBV2 and TRBJ2-7; possible D gene TRBD1, 5 bases. This CDR3 comprises 15 residues. The ends were cut back, 0 bases at V and 5 bases at J, with 14 bases in the middle. Germline CDR1 and CDR2: SNHLY and FYNNEI. As DNA, the CDR3 is TGTGCCAGCAGTGAAGCTCCAGGGTTGGTGGACGAGCAGTACTTC. This gives the protein CASSEAPGLVDEQYF.

V gene TRBV5-1 combines with J gene TRBJ2-1; TRBD2 aligns across 7 bases. The V gene end was trimmed by 5 bases and the J gene end by 9 bases; junction bases not matched to a gene: 11. The CDR3 has 14 amino acids. Germline values: CDR1 SGHRS, CDR2 YFSETQ. CDR3 sequence: CASRVSRAGREQFF. CDR3 sequence (DNA): TGCGCCAGCAGGGTATCCCGAGCGGGACGTGAGCAGTTCTTC.

This clone was recorded only once. The V gene is TRBV5-1, the J gene TRBJ2-2; 7 bases fit TRBD1. The ends lost 9 bases at V and 7 bases at J; junction bases unmatched: 15. The CDR3 covers 15 residues. Germline lookup yields CDR1 SGHRS and CDR2 YFSETQ. The chain's CDR3 is CATKKGTVNNGELFF. Here the CDR3 DNA reads TGCGCCACCAAAAAGGGGACAGTAAATAACGGGGAGCTGTTTTTT.

The chain carries TRBV7-9 and TRBJ2-1; 8 nucleotides match TRBD2. CDR3 length: 15 residues. Germline loops: CDR1 SEHNR, CDR2 FQNEAQ (reference sequence). The trim removed 1 base at V and 6 bases at J, leaving 5 bases unmatched. CDR3 region: CASSLETGGGNEQFF. The CDR3 DNA follows: TGTGCCAGCAGCTTAGAGACGGGAGGGGGCAATGAGCAGTTCTTC. Complete variable domain (other parts from reference TRBV7-9 and TRBJ2-1): DTGVSQNPRHKITKRGQNVTFRCDPISEHNRLYWYRQTLGQGPEFLTYFQNEAQLEKSRLLSDRFSAERPKGSFSTLEIQRTEQGDSAMYLCASSLETGGGNEQFFGPGTRLTVL.

The chain employs TRBV6-6 and TRBJ2-7; D unresolved. V was pared by 0 bases and J by 2 bases, with 8 bases between. Per germline, CDR1 MNHNY and CDR2 SVGAGI (reference sequence). This CDR3 is 14 amino acids long. CDR3 residues: CASSYSPMTYEQYF. The CDR3 DNA reads TGTGCCAGCAGTTACTCGCCCATGACCTACGAGCAGTACTTC.

As for this clone: Relative to the germline gene, one junction end is altered; a read error may explain this. The chain employs TRBV7-2 and TRBJ2-2, with TRBD2 matching 7 bases. This CDR3 is built from 15 residues. Germline lookup yields CDR1 SGHTA and CDR2 FQGNSA. The CDR3 nucleotides are TGTGCCAGCAGCCGGGACTACACGAACGCCGGGGAGCTGTTTTTT. It specifies CASSRDYTNAGELFF.

The gene calls are TRBV11-2 and TRBJ2-5; weak D call: TRBD1 (6 bases). Germline CDR1 is SGHAT and CDR2 is FQNNGV. V lost 2 bases and J lost 1, with 14 bases in between. CDR3 length equals 16 residues. Here the CDR3 DNA reads TGTGCCAGCAGCTTATTTTTTGACAGGACCCAAGAGACCCAGTACTTC. Translating gives CASSLFFDRTQETQYF.

J is TRBJ1-1 and V is TRBV11-2; maybe TRBD1 (6 bases). This CDR3 has 12 residues. Germline lookup yields CDR1 SGHAT and CDR2 FQNNGV. Trimming stripped 6 bases from V and 6 bases from J, with 11 bases between. The CDR3 coding sequence is TGTGCCAGCAGGGAGAGGACAGCTGAAGCTTTCTTT. Translated, it gives CASRERTAEAFF.

This chain joins TRBV15 and TRBJ2-1; 12 bases are a match to TRBD2. CDR3 size: 17 residues. After removal of 3 bases from V and 2 bases from J, the junction contained 5 bases not matched to a gene. In germline, CDR1 is LNHNV, CDR2 YYDKDF (reference sequence). The CDR3 loop is CATSRTSGSRAYNEQFF. CDR3 sequence (DNA): TGTGCCACCAGCAGGACTAGCGGGAGCCGTGCCTACAATGAGCAGTTCTTC.

V usage is TRBV6-5 and J usage is TRBJ2-7, with 8 positions matching TRBD1. Germline CDR1 reads MNHEY; CDR2 reads SVGAGI. The junction had 8 bases not matched to a gene; V was cut back by 6 bases and J by 7 bases. This CDR3 region has 13 residues. The DNA of the CDR3 is TGTGCCAGCAGAATGGGACAGGAATTAGAGCAGTACTTC. This codes for CASRMGQELEQYF.

The chain recombines TRBV5-6 with TRBJ2-1, with 7 positions matching TRBD2. J was trimmed by 4 bases and V by 0 bases; bases with no gene match: 7. CDR1 SGHDT and CDR2 YYEEEE come from the germline V gene. CDR3 length equals 16 residues. CDR3 sequence reads: CASSLVVGGEYNEQFF. DNA of the CDR3: TGTGCCAGCAGCTTGGTGGTGGGAGGGGAATACAATGAGCAGTTCTTC.

This rearrangement joins TRBV18 to TRBJ2-1; 8 nucleotides align to TRBD2. Germline V gene data show CDR1 as KGHSH and CDR2 as LQKENI. V shed 4 bases and J 4 bases; nucleotides not matched to a gene: 6. The CDR3 spans 15 residues. As DNA, the CDR3 is TGTGCCAGCTCACAAGATAGCGGGATTTACAATGAGCAGTTCTTC. Its protein is CASSQDSGIYNEQFF.

This chain links TRBV5-4 with TRBJ1-1; no firm D call. CDR3 size: 15 residues. Germline V lookup: CDR1 SGHNT, CDR2 YYREEE (reference sequence). Trimming stripped 1 base from V and 4 bases from J, with 14 bases between. CDR3 sequence: CASSLPAGPGTEAFF. CDR3 in DNA: TGTGCCAGCAGCTTGCCGGCCGGTCCGGGCACTGAAGCTTTCTTT. Full variable domain (remainder filled in from reference TRBV5-4 and TRBJ1-1): ETGVTQSPTHLIKTRGQQVTLRCSSQSGHNTVSWYQQALGQGPQFIFQYYREEENGRGNFPPRFSGLQFPNYSSELNVNALELDDSALYLCASSLPAGPGTEAFFGQGTRLTVV.

Concerning this clone itself: Other DNA sequences in the sample encode the same CDR3. DNA for the CDR3: TGTGCCACCAGCAGAGGACAGGAACAAGAGACCCAGTACTTC. It specifies CATSRGQEQETQYF. V and J are TRBV15 and TRBJ2-5, with D perhaps TRBD1 (6 bases). CDR1 and CDR2 (germline): LNHNV, YYDKDF (reference sequence). This CDR3 is 14 amino acids long. The V and J ends lost 1 base and 2 bases respectively, with 8 bases between them. The whole variable domain, remainder taken from reference TRBV15 and TRBJ2-5, is DAMVIQNPRYQVTQFGKPVTLSCSQTLNHNVMYWYQQKSSQAPKLLFHYYDKDFNNEADTPDNFQSRRPNTSFCFLDIRSPGLGDTAMYLCATSRGQEQETQYFGPGTRLLVL.

This chain joins TRBV5-4 and TRBJ1-1, with D maybe TRBD1 (5 bases). There are 13 residues in the CDR3. The germline gives CDR1 SGHNT, CDR2 YYREEE (reference sequence). Between the trimmed V and J ends, which lost 5 bases and 1 base, there was a span of 9 bases. The CDR3 DNA reads TGTGCCAGCAGTCACCAGGGGAACACTGAAGCTTTCTTT. The encoded protein is CASSHQGNTEAFF.

V usage is TRBV6-1 and J usage is TRBJ2-7, with D possibly TRBD1 on 5 matching bases. The CDR3 sequence is 15 residues long. V was shortened by 6 bases and J by 2 bases, with 17 bases between the two germline ends. CDR1 and CDR2 (germline): MNHNS, SASEGT. CDR3 residues: CASSSRGLGAYEQYF. The CDR3 coding sequence is TGTGCCAGCAGCTCAAGGGGTCTAGGGGCCTACGAGCAGTACTTC.

The chain uses TRBV7-9 and TRBJ1-2; D is ambiguous. Germline V gene sequence: CDR1 SEHNR, CDR2 FQNEAQ (reference sequence). The CDR3 has 13 amino acids. The germline V and J ends were trimmed by 4 bases and 6 bases, with 12 bases remaining between them. The CDR3 DNA reads TGTGCCAGCAGCTGGCGCCGGCCCGATGGCTACACCTTC. Protein: CASSWRRPDGYTF.

The chain links TRBV5-5 to TRBJ2-6; D possibly corresponds to TRBD1 (5 bases). Trimming stripped 4 bases from V and 1 base from J, with 9 bases between. The CDR3 is made up of 15 amino acids. Germline-derived CDR1 and CDR2 are SGHKS and YYEKEE (reference sequence). The CDR3 nucleotides read TGTGCCAGCAGCCGCACAGGTTCTGGGGCCAACGTCCTGACTTTC. It yields the protein CASSRTGSGANVLTF.

This clone is a singleton in its sample. The chain couples TRBV5-6 to TRBJ2-2; possible D gene TRBD2, 5 bases. Per the germline V gene, CDR1 is SGHDT and CDR2 is YYEEEE. Between the trimmed V and J ends, which lost 2 bases and 6 bases, there was a span of 14 bases. This CDR3 region has 15 residues. CDR3 in amino acids: CASSLFSGKPGELFF. Written as DNA, the CDR3 is TGTGCCAGCAGCTTATTCTCCGGGAAACCCGGGGAGCTGTTTTTT.

The chain carries TRBV7-2 and TRBJ2-1; D call uncertain. The germline V gene encodes CDR1 SGHTA and CDR2 FQGNSA. This CDR3 has 18 amino acids. Trimming stripped 1 base from V and 0 bases from J, with 16 bases between. In DNA, the CDR3 is TGTGCCAGCAGCTTAGTATCGACTCGCCCCAGCTCCTACAATGAGCAGTTCTTC. This encodes CASSLVSTRPSSYNEQFF.

V is TRBV5-6 and J is TRBJ2-1, with 13 positions matching TRBD2. CDR3 length: 14 amino acids. V gave up 3 bases and J gave up 16 bases; unmatched junction bases: 10. From germline, CDR1 is SGHDT and CDR2 YYEEEE. The CDR3 reads CASSWGTSGIIEFF. In DNA form, the CDR3 reads TGTGCCAGCAGCTGGGGGACTAGCGGGATCATAGAATTCTTC.

The chain joins TRBV7-6 to TRBJ1-2; maybe TRBD1 (6 bases). Germline V CDR1 and CDR2: SGHVS, FNYEAQ. V gave up 4 bases and J gave up 5 bases, with 23 bases separating them. The CDR3 is made up of 17 amino acids. The DNA for the CDR3 is TGTGCCAGCAGCTCATCACCAGGCTTCTCAAGGGGGTATGGCTACACCTTC. Its translation: CASSSSPGFSRGYGYTF. Together with reference TRBV7-6 and TRBJ1-2, the CDR3 gives the full variable domain: GAGVSQSPRYKVTKRGQDVALRCDPISGHVSLYWYRQALGQGPEFLTYFNYEAQQDKSGLPNDRFSAERPEGSISTLTIQRTEQRDSAMYRCASSSSPGFSRGYGYTFGSGTRLTVV.

V gene TRBV5-1 combines with J gene TRBJ2-7, with D possibly being TRBD2 (6 bases). CDR3 length: 13 amino acids. The V and J ends lost 4 bases and 4 bases respectively, with 12 bases between them. Germline-derived CDR1 and CDR2 are SGHRS and YFSETQ. CDR3 nucleotides: TGCGCCAGCAGCATGGGGACTGCATACGAGCAGTACTTC. Translated, it gives CASSMGTAYEQYF. The variable domain in full, with the rest retrieved from reference TRBV5-1 and TRBJ2-7, is KAGVTQTPRYLIKTRGQQVTLSCSPISGHRSVSWYQQTPGQGLQFLFEYFSETQRNKGNFPGRFSGRQFSNSRSEMNVSTLELGDSALYLCASSMGTAYEQYFGPGTRLTVT.